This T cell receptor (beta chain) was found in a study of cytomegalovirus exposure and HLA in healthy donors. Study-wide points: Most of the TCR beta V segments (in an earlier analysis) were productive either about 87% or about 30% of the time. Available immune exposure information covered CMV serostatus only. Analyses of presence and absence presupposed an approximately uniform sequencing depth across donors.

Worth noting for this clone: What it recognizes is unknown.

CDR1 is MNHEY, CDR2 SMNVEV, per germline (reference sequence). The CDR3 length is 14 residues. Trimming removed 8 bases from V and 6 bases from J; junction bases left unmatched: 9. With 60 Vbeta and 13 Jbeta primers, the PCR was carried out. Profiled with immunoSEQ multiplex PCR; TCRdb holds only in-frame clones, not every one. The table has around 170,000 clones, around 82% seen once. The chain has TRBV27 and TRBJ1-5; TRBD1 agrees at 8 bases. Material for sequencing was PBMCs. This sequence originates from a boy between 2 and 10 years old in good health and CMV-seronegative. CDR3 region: CASRKQGEGQPQHF. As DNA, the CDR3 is TGTGCCAGCCGAAAACAGGGGGAGGGTCAGCCCCAGCATTTT.